Presented here are 30 T cell receptor beta chains from one specimen sequenced in a study of healthy donors' naive CD4 and CD8 T cells. A linear amplification protocol produced the TCR libraries from around 500 ng of total RNA. TCRdb re-called the reads through MiXCR, storing one row per CDR3 protein. The sample has roughly 200,000 distinct CDR3 sequences; about 76% are singletons. Sequenced: naive CD4+ and CD8+ T cells sorted from blood, pooled from several donors. The source is a pool of human donors in good health; the sample pools cells from several healthy donors.

The chain has TRBV19 and TRBJ1-5; the D is unclear. Germline lookup yields CDR1 LNHDA and CDR2 SQIVND (reference sequence). The CDR3 has 15 residues. V dropped 5 bases and J dropped 0 bases, with 11 bases sitting between them. CDR3 region: CASSEEDYSNQPQHF. The DNA for the CDR3 is TGTGCCAGTAGTGAGGAGGACTATAGCAATCAGCCCCAGCATTTT.

The chain has TRBV29-1 and TRBJ2-1, with D unresolved. Trimming pared 4 bases from V and 7 bases from J, leaving 11 bases between. The CDR3 has 12 amino acids. Germline V lookup: CDR1 SQVTM, CDR2 ANQGSEA. CDR3 loop: CSVVYSGNEQFF. For the CDR3, the DNA is TGCAGCGTTGTGTACTCCGGGAATGAGCAGTTCTTC.

The gene calls are TRBV7-9 and TRBJ1-1; unclear D gene. CDR3 length: 13 amino acids. Germline CDR1 reads SEHNR; CDR2 reads FQNEAQ (reference sequence). V shed 3 bases and J shed 4 bases, with 9 bases lying between them. CDR3 bases: TGTGCCAGCAGCTTTGACCCGCGCACTGAAGCTTTCTTT. Translation: CASSFDPRTEAFF. Drawing the rest from reference TRBV7-9 and TRBJ1-1, the complete variable domain is DTGVSQNPRHKITKRGQNVTFRCDPISEHNRLYWYRQTLGQGPEFLTYFQNEAQLEKSRLLSDRFSAERPKGSFSTLEIQRTEQGDSAMYLCASSFDPRTEAFFGQGTRLTVV.

The rearrangement links TRBV29-1 to TRBJ2-1; D not certain. Trimming pared 2 bases from V and 9 bases from J, leaving 14 bases between. The CDR3 spans 13 residues. The germline V gene encodes CDR1 SQVTM and CDR2 ANQGSEA. CDR3 loop: CSVETPAWGEQFF. For the CDR3, the DNA is TGCAGCGTTGAAACCCCAGCCTGGGGTGAGCAGTTCTTC.

This chain joins TRBV4-3 and TRBJ2-7; 9 positions agree with TRBD1. This CDR3 has 14 residues. V shed 1 base, J shed 3 bases, and the junction held 1 base outside the gene matches. Germline values: CDR1 LGHNA, CDR2 YSLEER. DNA for the CDR3: TGCGCCAGCAGCCAAGTGACAGGGGGCTACGAGCAGTACTTC. It encodes CASSQVTGGYEQYF.

The chain has TRBV10-3 and TRBJ2-1; 8 bases are shared with TRBD2. The length of the CDR3 is 13 residues. Germline CDR1 and CDR2: ENHRY and SYGVKD. V trimming: 10 bases; J trimming: 5 bases; junction bases outside the gene matches: 7. CDR3 sequence reads: CATSGTRDNEQFF. CDR3 nucleotides: TGTGCCACCTCCGGGACTAGAGACAATGAGCAGTTCTTC.

In DNA form, the CDR3 reads TGTGCCAGCAGCTCTGGGACTAGCGGGGGCCTATCCTACAATGAGCAGTTCTTC. Amino acids: CASSSGTSGGLSYNEQFF. This chain connects TRBV11-2 to TRBJ2-1; 14 positions match TRBD2. There are 18 residues in the CDR3. The germline CDR1 and CDR2 sequences are SGHAT and FQNNGV. J gave up 1 base and V 4 bases, and 6 bases lay outside the gene matches.

This chain's CDR3 is CASSIDGSYQPQHF. The CDR3 DNA is TGTGCCAGTAGTATCGATGGCAGTTATCAGCCCCAGCATTTT. The chain is built from TRBV19 and TRBJ1-5; no clear D. CDR3 size: 14 residues. Germline V lookup: CDR1 LNHDA, CDR2 SQIVND (reference sequence). The V gene lost 3 bases and the J gene lost 5 bases, with 11 bases spanning the gap.

There are a few counts of this clonotype. V gene TRBV6-2 or TRBV6-3 combines with J gene TRBJ2-7; 7 positions match TRBD1. CDR3 length equals 12 residues. Unmatched junction bases numbered 2, after V lost 8 bases and J lost 1 base. CDR1 and CDR2 from the germline V gene are MNHEY and SVGEGT. The CDR3 spells CASSGGSYEQYF. The CDR3 DNA follows: TGTGCCAGCTCAGGGGGATCCTACGAGCAGTACTTC.

This clonotype was observed once. The chain combines TRBV6-8 with TRBJ2-7; possibly TRBD1 for D (6 bases). Germline assignment: CDR1 MNHGY and CDR2 SAAAGT. The CDR3 contains 15 residues. Trimming removed 10 bases from V and 0 bases from J, with 19 bases in between. CDR3: CAIIPSRDTSYEQYF. The CDR3 DNA sequence: TGTGCCATCATCCCCTCCAGGGACACCTCCTACGAGCAGTACTTC.

The CDR3 reads CSVGQHYGYTF. The CDR3 DNA follows: TGCAGCGTGGGACAGCACTATGGCTACACCTTC. The chain recombines TRBV29-1 with TRBJ1-2; 7 positions agree with TRBD1. The CDR3 loop spans 11 amino acids. Germline lookup yields CDR1 SQVTM and CDR2 ANQGSEA. V dropped 6 bases and J dropped 3; count of bases not matched to a gene: 1. The whole variable domain, filled in from reference TRBV29-1 and TRBJ1-2, reads SAVISQKPSRDICQRGTSLTIQCQVDSQVTMMFWYRQQPGQSLTLIATANQGSEATYESGFVIDKFPISRPNLTFSTLTVSNMSPEDSSIYLCSVGQHYGYTFGSGTRLTVV.

As regards this clonotype: No conserved phenylalanine or tryptophan is present at the end of the CDR3, so a read error is the likely explanation. The V gene is TRBV29-1, the J gene TRBJ1-2; TRBD1 matches 9 bases. Looked up from germline, CDR1 is SQVTM and CDR2 is ANQGSEA. The CDR3 covers 14 residues. V was pared by 5 bases and J by 5 bases, with 9 bases of the junction left unmatched. As DNA, the CDR3 is TGCAGCGTTACCGGACAGGGGATGAGATATGGCTACACCCTC. Translating it yields CSVTGQGMRYGYTL.

The V gene is TRBV12-3 or TRBV12-4, the J gene TRBJ2-5; D is perhaps TRBD2 (6 bases). The CDR3 spans 14 residues. The V and J ends lost 3 bases and 4 bases respectively, with 12 bases between them. The CDR3 spells CASSLGDWRETQYF. The CDR3 region has the DNA TGTGCCAGCAGTTTGGGGGACTGGAGAGAGACCCAGTACTTC.

V is TRBV29-1 and J is TRBJ2-3; D possibly corresponds to TRBD2 (5 bases). V lost 3 bases and J lost 4, with 17 bases in between. The CDR3 is 15 amino acids. Germline assignment: CDR1 SQVTM and CDR2 ANQGSEA. The CDR3 nucleotides read TGCAGCGTTGATCCGCGCGAGGGAATCGCAGATACGCAGTATTTT. This sequence encodes CSVDPREGIADTQYF.

This chain uses TRBV6-2 or TRBV6-3 with TRBJ1-6, with D possibly being TRBD1 (6 bases). The CDR3 totals 15 residues. Per the germline V gene, CDR1 is MNHEY and CDR2 is SVGEGT. The V and J ends lost 3 bases and 7 bases respectively, with 13 bases between them. The CDR3 loop reads CASSYSGTPNSPLHF. Written as DNA, the CDR3 is TGTGCCAGCAGTTATTCCGGGACACCGAATTCACCCCTCCACTTT.

This chain connects TRBV27 to TRBJ1-2; 7 bases align to TRBD1. With 0 bases clipped from V and 3 bases from J, the junction kept 19 bases outside the gene matches. CDR1 and CDR2 from the germline V gene are MNHEY and SMNVEV (reference sequence). The CDR3 has 20 residues. CDR3 coding DNA: TGTGCCAGCAGTTTATCAGGTCCGCTCTCTCGTCAGGGGGAGGACTATGGCTACACCTTC. It is translated as CASSLSGPLSRQGEDYGYTF.

The V gene is TRBV6-5, the J gene TRBJ2-6, with D possibly matching TRBD2 (5 bases). Looked up from germline, CDR1 is MNHEY and CDR2 is SVGAGI. CDR3 length equals 12 residues. Trimming took 6 bases from V and 6 from J, leaving 6 bases between them. The CDR3 spells CASRGAANVLTF. CDR3 sequence (DNA): TGTGCCAGCAGGGGAGCGGCCAACGTCCTGACTTTC.

This rearrangement joins TRBV19 to TRBJ2-3; D is undetermined. V was clipped by 3 bases and J by 2 bases, with 9 bases between them. The germline CDR1 and CDR2 sequences are LNHDA and SQIVND (reference sequence). This CDR3 spans 14 amino acids. The CDR3 sequence: CASSMSSVTDTQYF. In nucleotides, the CDR3 is TGTGCCAGTAGTATGTCTAGTGTCACAGATACGCAGTATTTT.

V and J are TRBV6-5 and TRBJ2-1, with 7 bases aligning to TRBD2. The junction had 8 bases not matched to a gene; V was cut back by 2 bases and J by 4 bases. The germline V gene has CDR1 MNHEY and CDR2 SVGAGI. CDR3 length: 16 residues. CDR3 amino acids: CASSYEGGGRYNEQFF. The CDR3 DNA follows: TGTGCCAGCAGTTACGAAGGCGGGGGTAGATACAATGAGCAGTTCTTC.

The rearrangement links TRBV5-5 to TRBJ2-1, with unresolved D. Per germline, CDR1 SGHKS and CDR2 YYEKEE (reference sequence). Trimming took 3 bases from V and 7 from J, leaving 8 bases between them. This CDR3 spans 12 amino acids. The CDR3 coding sequence is TGTGCCAGCAGCTCCCCTAGTAATGAGCAGTTCTTC. Protein sequence: CASSSPSNEQFF. Complete variable domain (other parts from reference TRBV5-5 and TRBJ2-1): DAGVTQSPTHLIKTRGQQVTLRCSPISGHKSVSWYQQVLGQGPQFIFQYYEKEERGRGNFPDRFSARQFPNYSSELNVNALLLGDSALYLCASSSPSNEQFFGPGTRLTVL.

There are a few counts of this clonotype. V and J are TRBV11-2 and TRBJ2-5, with 10 bases aligning to TRBD1. The CDR3 loop spans 13 amino acids. Germline assignment: CDR1 SGHAT and CDR2 FQNNGV. Unmatched junction bases numbered 2, after V lost 5 bases and J lost 5 bases. The CDR3 DNA sequence: TGTGCCAGCAGCCGGGACAGGGGTGAGACCCAGTACTTC. As protein: CASSRDRGETQYF.

The CDR3 loop reads CASGAGSLNTEAFF. The CDR3 DNA reads TGTGCCAGTGGCGCCGGGTCACTGAACACTGAAGCTTTCTTT. The chain has TRBV19 and TRBJ1-1, with unresolved D. The CDR3 is 14 residues long. V was trimmed by 8 bases and J by 0 bases, leaving 13 bases between them. Germline V gene sequence: CDR1 LNHDA, CDR2 SQIVND (reference sequence).

The chain couples TRBV5-6 to TRBJ1-5; no reliable D call. The CDR3 is made up of 14 amino acids. Trimming stripped 2 bases from V and 5 bases from J, with 11 bases between. Per germline, CDR1 SGHDT and CDR2 YYEEEE. The CDR3 nucleotides read TGTGCCAGCAGCTTCCTCTCAGGCGATCAGCCCCAGCATTTT. Translation: CASSFLSGDQPQHF.

V is TRBV6-6 and J is TRBJ1-5; D unclear. The germline V and J ends were trimmed by 3 bases and 12 bases, with 12 bases remaining between them. There are 12 residues in the CDR3. Germline values: CDR1 MNHNY, CDR2 SVGAGI (reference sequence). CDR3 loop: CASSYNFRDQHF. The CDR3 DNA follows: TGTGCCAGCAGTTATAATTTCCGGGACCAGCATTTT.

V and J are TRBV19 and TRBJ2-1; no clear D. Trimming stripped 4 bases from V and 9 bases from J, with 10 bases between. The V gene's germline CDR1 is LNHDA and CDR2 SQIVND (reference sequence). The CDR3 loop spans 12 amino acids. The CDR3 protein is CASSNSVVEQFF. The CDR3 region has the DNA TGTGCCAGTAGTAATTCTGTAGTTGAGCAGTTCTTC.

The genes are TRBV19 and TRBJ1-1, with D maybe TRBD1 (6 bases). From germline, CDR1 is LNHDA and CDR2 SQIVND (reference sequence). CDR3 size: 15 residues. V was clipped by 3 bases and J by 0 bases, with 11 bases between them. The CDR3 DNA is TGTGCCAGTAGTATCAGGGGAGGGATGAACACTGAAGCTTTCTTT. As protein: CASSIRGGMNTEAFF.

The DNA for the CDR3 is TGTGCCAGCAGTGAATGGCTAGCGGGGTACGAGCAGTACTTC. It codes for CASSEWLAGYEQYF. The chain combines TRBV6-1 with TRBJ2-7, with 9 bases identical to TRBD2. This CDR3 is 14 amino acids long. Trimming removed 2 bases from V and 4 bases from J; junction bases left unmatched: 3. CDR1 is MNHNS and CDR2 is SASEGT in the germline V gene.

J is TRBJ2-5 and V is TRBV18; D gene unclear. The ends were cut back, 0 bases at V and 5 bases at J, with 7 bases in the middle. The V gene's germline CDR1 is KGHSH and CDR2 LQKENI. The CDR3 loop spans 13 amino acids. Written as DNA, the CDR3 is TGTGCCAGCTCACCACCGTCTGCGGAGACCCAGTACTTC. The encoded protein is CASSPPSAETQYF. Full variable domain (remainder filled in from reference TRBV18 and TRBJ2-5): NAGVMQNPRHLVRRRGQEARLRCSPMKGHSHVYWYRQLPEEGLKFMVYLQKENIIDESGMPKERFSAEFPKEGPSILRIQQVVRGDSAAYFCASSPPSAETQYFGPGTRLLVL.

This sequence joins TRBV19 and TRBJ2-7; TRBD2 matches at 8 bases. This CDR3 is built from 14 residues. The J segment lost 3 bases and the V segment lost 3 bases, leaving 4 bases of the junction unmatched. The germline gives CDR1 LNHDA, CDR2 SQIVND (reference sequence). CDR3 DNA sequence: TGTGCCAGTAGTATTGCGGGAGGCCGCTACGAGCAGTACTTC. Protein sequence: CASSIAGGRYEQYF.

V gene TRBV6-5 combines with J gene TRBJ1-5, with D unclear. Germline CDR1 and CDR2: MNHEY and SVGAGI. The CDR3 sequence is 14 residues long. V was trimmed by 1 base and J by 6 bases, leaving 10 bases between them. CDR3 amino acids: CASSYLSGIQPQHF. The DNA for the CDR3 is TGTGCCAGCAGTTACTTATCGGGGATTCAGCCCCAGCATTTT.